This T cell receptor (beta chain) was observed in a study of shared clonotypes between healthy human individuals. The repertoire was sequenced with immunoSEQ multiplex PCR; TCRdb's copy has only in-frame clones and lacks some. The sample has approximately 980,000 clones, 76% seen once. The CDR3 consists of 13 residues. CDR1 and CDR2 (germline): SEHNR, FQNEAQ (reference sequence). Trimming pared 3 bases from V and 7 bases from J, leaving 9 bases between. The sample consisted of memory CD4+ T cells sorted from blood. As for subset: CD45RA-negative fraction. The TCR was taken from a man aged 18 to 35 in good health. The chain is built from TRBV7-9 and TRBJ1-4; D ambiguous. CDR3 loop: CASSFGSVEKLFF. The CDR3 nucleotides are TGTGCCAGCAGCTTCGGGTCCGTTGAAAAACTGTTTTTT.